These 4 T cell receptor beta chains share one sample of origin, sequenced in a study of a mutant IDH1 vaccine in newly diagnosed glioma. Generated by immunoSEQ multiplex PCR, the TCRdb table keeps only in-frame clones and is missing some. The table lists 75,000 to 100,000 clones, around 90% of them singletons. Time point indicated: baseline, week 1 (first vaccination visit). Described treatment: pre-vaccination baseline after standard-of-care therapy. The sample here was PBMCs, taken from a glioma patient treated with radiotherapy, temozolomide or both. These receptors all stem from a woman between 45 and 65 years old with glioma.

This sequence joins TRBV30 and TRBJ2-2; 10 nucleotides line up with TRBD2. Germline-derived CDR1 and CDR2 are GTSNPN and SVGIG (reference sequence). V lost 7 bases and J lost 1; bases outside the gene matches: 3. The CDR3 totals 14 residues. The DNA of the CDR3 is TGTGCCTATCGGACTAGCGGGAACACCGGGGAGCTGTTTTTT. Protein sequence: CAYRTSGNTGELFF.

This clone occurred once. V usage is TRBV2 and J usage is TRBJ2-7; D ambiguous. V was clipped by 3 bases and J by 6 bases, with 9 bases between them. The CDR3 runs 12 residues. Germline CDR1 and CDR2: SNHLY and FYNNEI. CDR3 protein: CASSDHKGEQYF. The CDR3 DNA sequence: TGTGCCAGCAGTGACCACAAAGGCGAGCAGTACTTC.

The chain is built from TRBV28 and TRBJ2-7, with a possible D match to TRBD1 (5 bases). The CDR3 spans 11 residues. Deletions cut 6 bases from V and 5 bases from J, with 8 bases between. Germline V lookup: CDR1 MDHEN, CDR2 SYDVKM. The CDR3 region is CASRLRDEQYF. CDR3 DNA sequence: TGTGCCAGCAGGCTCAGGGACGAGCAGTACTTC.

The genes are TRBV27 and TRBJ2-7; the D is unclear. The CDR3 is 14 residues long. Germline values: CDR1 MNHEY, CDR2 SMNVEV (reference sequence). V was trimmed by 5 bases and J by 5 bases, leaving 16 bases between them. CDR3 nucleotide sequence: TGTGCCAGCAGTCCTGGACGATCCGCGGACGAGCAGTACTTC. Translating gives CASSPGRSADEQYF.